The 5 T cell receptor beta chains reported below all come from one sample, sequenced in a study of technical replicates of blood from several donors. Repertoires were generated with immunoSEQ multiplex PCR, while TCRdb's copy carries only in-frame clones and drops some. The sample holds 84,000 or so clones, 97% seen once. Material for sequencing was T cells isolated from PBMCs. Every receptor here comes from a human donor in good health.

The genes are TRBV28 and TRBJ1-1, with D unclear. This CDR3 spans 15 amino acids. V lost 5 bases to trimming and J lost 11 bases, with 24 bases between them. CDR1 is MDHEN and CDR2 is SYDVKM in the germline V gene. In DNA form, the CDR3 reads TGTGCCAGCAGTCATAGGACGACTAGCCTCCCAGGCGCTTTCTTT. Amino acids: CASSHRTTSLPGAFF.

The J gene is TRBJ1-1, the V gene TRBV9; 11 bases align to TRBD1. This CDR3 contains 17 residues. The ends lost 3 bases at V and 5 bases at J; junction bases unmatched: 12. The germline gives CDR1 SGDLS, CDR2 YYNGEE. The CDR3, as DNA: TGTGCCAGCAGCGGACCGGGACAGGGGGGGATAGAGACTGAAGCTTTCTTT. Amino acids: CASSGPGQGGIETEAFF.

The rearrangement joins TRBV16 to TRBJ2-1, with D maybe TRBD1 (5 bases). The CDR3 covers 15 residues. V gave up 4 bases and J gave up 7 bases, with 17 bases separating them. Per the germline V gene, CDR1 is KGHSY and CDR2 is FQNENV. The CDR3 sequence is CASSLAWGLGNEQFF. Here the CDR3 DNA reads TGTGCCAGCAGCCTAGCATGGGGCCTAGGAAATGAGCAGTTCTTC. Complete variable domain (other parts from reference TRBV16 and TRBJ2-1): GEEVAQTPKHLVRGEGQKAKLYCAPIKGHSYVFWYQQVLKNEFKFLISFQNENVFDETGMPKERFSAKCLPNSPCSLEIQATKLEDSAVYFCASSLAWGLGNEQFFGPGTRLTVL.

This clone showed up just a few times. The chain employs TRBV5-6 and TRBJ1-2; D is possibly TRBD1 (5 bases). The V gene's germline CDR1 is SGHDT and CDR2 YYEEEE. This CDR3 is built from 14 residues. V lost 1 base and J 7 bases, leaving 14 bases between the germline ends. CDR3: CASSLKQGLSGYTF. Written as DNA, the CDR3 is TGTGCCAGCAGCTTGAAGCAGGGTTTGAGTGGCTACACCTTC.

The gene calls are TRBV4-1 and TRBJ2-1; 11 positions match TRBD1. Germline trimming cut 1 base from V and 9 bases from J; bases unmatched to any gene: 5. Germline V gene sequence: CDR1 MGHRA, CDR2 YSYEKL. The CDR3 covers 15 residues. The CDR3 sequence is CASSQGDRGLAEQFF. The CDR3 nucleotides are TGCGCCAGCAGCCAAGGGGACAGGGGGTTGGCTGAGCAGTTCTTC.